One sample yielded the 21 T cell receptor beta chains listed below, sequenced in a study of blood T cell repertoires in COVID-19. Sequencing used immunoSEQ multiplex PCR; TCRdb keeps in-frame clones, though not all of them. This table holds approximately 97,000 clones, roughly 80% found once. The sequenced sample consisted of peripheral blood. These receptors originate from a human donor in a cohort sampled during active COVID-19.

CDR3 nucleotide sequence: TGTGCCAGTAGATCGACAGGAATCAACTATGGCTACACCTTC. Translated: CASRSTGINYGYTF. The J gene is TRBJ1-2, the V gene TRBV19; a weak D match, TRBD1 (6 bases). Germline CDR1 reads LNHDA; CDR2 reads SQIVND (reference sequence). V was pared by 6 bases and J by 2 bases, with 13 bases between. The CDR3 has 14 amino acids.

This chain connects TRBV10-3 to TRBJ1-3; D gene uncertain. Trimming took 4 bases from V and 4 from J, leaving 5 bases between them. The germline gives CDR1 ENHRY, CDR2 SYGVKD. The CDR3 totals 12 residues. Here the CDR3 DNA reads TGTGCCATCAGTGCGGAGGGAAACACCATATATTTT. Translated, it gives CAISAEGNTIYF.

J is TRBJ2-3 and V is TRBV5-8; D is uncertain. This CDR3 comprises 16 residues. Germline CDR1 reads SGHTS; CDR2 reads YDEGEE. The V end was cut by 1 base, the J end by 0 bases, with 12 bases between. CDR3 protein: CASSLYSTYSTDTQYF. The CDR3 DNA follows: TGTGCCAGCAGCTTGTACTCTACGTATAGCACAGATACGCAGTATTTT.

J is TRBJ2-7 and V is TRBV25-1, with a weak D call TRBD1 (6 bases). V shed 4 bases and J shed 2 bases, with 9 bases lying between them. The CDR3 loop spans 13 amino acids. CDR1 and CDR2 (germline): MGHDK, SYGVNS. The CDR3 loop reads CASSGTVTYEQYF. The CDR3 DNA follows: TGTGCCAGCAGTGGGACAGTCACCTACGAGCAGTACTTC.

The chain links TRBV28 to TRBJ1-5, with TRBD1 matching over 7 bases. CDR3 size: 14 residues. V lost 2 bases to trimming and J lost 9 bases; unmatched junction nucleotides: 7. CDR1 is MDHEN, CDR2 SYDVKM, per germline. The CDR3 DNA sequence: TGTGCCAGCAGTTTAGAGACAGGGCTGAGGCCCCAGCATTTT. It specifies CASSLETGLRPQHF.

The V call is TRBV7-9, the J call TRBJ2-3; D uncertain. Germline CDR1 and CDR2: SEHNR and FQNEAQ (reference sequence). Trimming pared 5 bases from V and 2 bases from J, leaving 11 bases between. This CDR3 comprises 14 residues. The CDR3 sequence is CASSKLVATDTQYF. CDR3 in DNA: TGTGCCAGCAGCAAACTGGTAGCCACAGATACGCAGTATTTT.

The chain has TRBV7-8 and TRBJ1-1; 7 bases align to TRBD1. The germline gives CDR1 SGHVS, CDR2 FQNEAQ. Germline trimming cut 5 bases from V and 1 base from J; bases unmatched to any gene: 1. CDR3 length: 13 amino acids. CDR3 in amino acids: CASSRQGNTEAFF. The CDR3 nucleotides are TGTGCCAGCAGCCGACAGGGGAACACTGAAGCTTTCTTT.

The table lists this clone with a few counts. The chain recombines TRBV4-3 with TRBJ2-7; TRBD1 matches at 9 bases. With 0 bases clipped from V and 2 bases from J, the junction kept 11 bases outside the gene matches. Per the germline V gene, CDR1 is LGHNA and CDR2 is YSLEER. This CDR3 spans 18 amino acids. The CDR3 reads CASSQDSADRGFTYEQYF. CDR3 in DNA: TGCGCCAGCAGCCAAGATTCCGCGGACAGGGGTTTTACCTACGAGCAGTACTTC.

This chain joins TRBV28 and TRBJ2-7; 7 nucleotides agree with TRBD1. The germline V gene has CDR1 MDHEN and CDR2 SYDVKM. The CDR3 is 15 residues long. With V trimmed by 6 bases and J by 6 bases, 14 bases remained unmatched. The CDR3 DNA reads as TGTGCCAGCAGCCCGACCACAGGGGCCAAGGGCGAGCAGTACTTC. It translates to CASSPTTGAKGEQYF.

This clone was seen just once. V is TRBV6-5 and J is TRBJ2-5; D might be TRBD2 (7 bases). Germline V lookup: CDR1 MNHEY, CDR2 SVGAGI. The CDR3 consists of 15 residues. V gave up 6 bases and J gave up 7 bases, with 21 bases separating them. In DNA, the CDR3 is TGTGCCAGCAGCCGAGGGGGGGAGGGATCTGGGACCCAGTACTTC. It encodes CASSRGGEGSGTQYF.

This chain uses TRBV11-3 with TRBJ2-5, with 7 bases matching TRBD2. J gave up 2 bases and V 2 bases, and 2 bases lay outside the gene matches. Germline CDR1 reads SGHNT; CDR2 reads YENEEA. CDR3 length: 14 amino acids. CDR3 sequence reads: CASSLSGGQETQYF. Written as DNA, the CDR3 is TGTGCCAGCAGCTTATCGGGGGGACAAGAGACCCAGTACTTC.

The rearrangement joins TRBV19 to TRBJ2-7; 9 bases are a match to TRBD1. There are 13 residues in the CDR3. The trim removed 6 bases at V and 6 bases at J, leaving 6 bases unmatched. CDR1 LNHDA and CDR2 SQIVND come from the germline V gene (reference sequence). The chain's CDR3 is CASSLKTGGEQYF. The CDR3 bases are TGTGCCAGTAGCCTCAAGACAGGGGGCGAGCAGTACTTC.

The gene calls are TRBV20-1 and TRBJ1-1, with TRBD1 identical over 8 bases. The CDR3 has 13 amino acids. Per germline, CDR1 DFQATT and CDR2 SNEGSKA (reference sequence). V was clipped by 3 bases and J by 6 bases; unmatched bases: 6. The CDR3 protein is CSASAGGLAEAFF. As DNA, the CDR3 is TGCAGTGCTAGTGCAGGGGGCTTGGCTGAAGCTTTCTTT.

The chain links TRBV28 to TRBJ2-3; 11 bases agree with TRBD2. Germline values: CDR1 MDHEN, CDR2 SYDVKM. The V gene end was trimmed by 5 bases and the J gene end by 2 bases; junction bases not matched to a gene: 6. The CDR3 is 16 amino acids. CDR3 bases: TGTGCCAGCAGTCCCGGGACTAGCGGTTACACAGATACGCAGTATTTT. Amino acids: CASSPGTSGYTDTQYF. The full variable domain, completed using reference TRBV28 and TRBJ2-3, is DVKVTQSSRYLVKRTGEKVFLECVQDMDHENMFWYRQDPGLGLRLIYFSYDVKMKEKGDIPEGYSVSREKKERFSLILESASTNQTSMYLCASSPGTSGYTDTQYFGPGTRLTVL.

The chain uses TRBV5-1 and TRBJ1-4; D gene unclear. Germline lookup yields CDR1 SGHRS and CDR2 YFSETQ. CDR3 length: 14 residues. V lost 4 bases and J 0 bases, leaving 7 bases between the germline ends. The CDR3 region has the DNA TGCGCCAGCAGCACAGCTGCAACTAATGAAAAACTGTTTTTT. It specifies CASSTAATNEKLFF.

This clone appeared once. The V gene is TRBV30, the J gene TRBJ1-6, with a weak D call TRBD1 (6 bases). V was shortened by 2 bases and J by 8 bases, with 16 bases between the two germline ends. This CDR3 is built from 15 residues. Per the germline V gene, CDR1 is GTSNPN and CDR2 is SVGIG (reference sequence). CDR3 bases: TGTGCCTGGAGTCCCGAGACAGGCCCGGATTCACCCCTCCACTTT. It is translated as CAWSPETGPDSPLHF.

This rearrangement joins TRBV4-3 to TRBJ1-2, with D uncertain. The CDR3 has 15 amino acids. Germline CDR1 reads LGHNA; CDR2 reads YSLEER. V was cut by 1 base and J by 6 bases, with 15 bases left in between. The CDR3 DNA sequence: TGCGCCAGCAGCCAAGGACAAGGCCACCGCGATGGCTACACCTTC. Its protein product is CASSQGQGHRDGYTF.

The chain couples TRBV24-1 to TRBJ2-7; D is ambiguous. This CDR3 contains 13 residues. The germline CDR1 and CDR2 sequences are KGHDR and SFDVKD. Trimming left V 4 bases short and J 0 bases short, with 6 bases between. The CDR3, as DNA: TGTGCCACCAGTGACCCTAGCTCCTACGAGCAGTACTTC. This encodes CATSDPSSYEQYF.

This chain links TRBV7-2 with TRBJ2-7; TRBD2 matches at 8 bases. Germline-derived CDR1 and CDR2 are SGHTA and FQGNSA. There are 15 residues in the CDR3. Trimming took 5 bases from V and 4 from J; bases not matched to a gene: 10. The CDR3 is CASSPGGLARYEQYF. The CDR3 coding sequence is TGTGCCAGCAGCCCTGGAGGACTAGCTCGTTACGAGCAGTACTTC.

This CDR3 reads CASSWESTYNEQFF. The DNA for the CDR3 is TGTGCCAGCAGCTGGGAGTCAACCTACAATGAGCAGTTCTTC. This sequence joins TRBV7-3 and TRBJ2-1; a possible D gene is TRBD2 (5 bases). Germline values: CDR1 SGHTA, CDR2 FQGTGA. CDR3 length: 14 residues. Trimming removed 4 bases from V and 2 bases from J, with 9 bases in between. The complete variable domain, with remaining parts taken from reference TRBV7-3 and TRBJ2-1, reads GAGVSQTPSNKVTEKGKYVELRCDPISGHTALYWYRQSLGQGPEFLIYFQGTGAADDSGLPNDRFFAVRPEGSVSTLKIQRTERGDSAVYLCASSWESTYNEQFFGPGTRLTVL.

The chain employs TRBV7-6 and TRBJ2-7; 9 bases agree with TRBD1. The CDR3 is 15 amino acids. The germline V gene encodes CDR1 SGHVS and CDR2 FNYEAQ. V trimming: 5 bases; J trimming: 0 bases; junction bases outside the gene matches: 5. DNA of the CDR3: TGTGCCAGCAGCCGGGGGACAGGGACCTCCTACGAGCAGTACTTC. The encoded protein is CASSRGTGTSYEQYF. Full variable domain (outside the CDR3, taken from reference TRBV7-6 and TRBJ2-7): GAGVSQSPRYKVTKRGQDVALRCDPISGHVSLYWYRQALGQGPEFLTYFNYEAQQDKSGLPNDRFSAERPEGSISTLTIQRTEQRDSAMYRCASSRGTGTSYEQYFGPGTRLTVT.